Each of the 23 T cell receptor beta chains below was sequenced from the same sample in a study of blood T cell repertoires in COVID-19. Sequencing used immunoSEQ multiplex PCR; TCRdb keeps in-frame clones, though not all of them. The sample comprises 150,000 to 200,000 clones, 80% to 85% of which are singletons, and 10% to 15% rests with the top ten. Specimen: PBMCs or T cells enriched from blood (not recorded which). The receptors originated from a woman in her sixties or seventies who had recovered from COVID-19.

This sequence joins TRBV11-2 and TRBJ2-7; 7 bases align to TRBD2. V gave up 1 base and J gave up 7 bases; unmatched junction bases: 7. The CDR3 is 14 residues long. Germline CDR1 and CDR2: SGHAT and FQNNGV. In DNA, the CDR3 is TGTGCCAGCAGCTTAGGGGTGGGAGCGGGAGAGCAGTACTTC. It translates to CASSLGVGAGEQYF.

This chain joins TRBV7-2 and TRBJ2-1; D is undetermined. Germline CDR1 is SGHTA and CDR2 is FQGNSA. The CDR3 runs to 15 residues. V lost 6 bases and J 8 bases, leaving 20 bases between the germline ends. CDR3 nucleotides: TGTGCCAGCAGGGCATACCAAACCTTGAACGATGAGCAGTTCTTC. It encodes CASRAYQTLNDEQFF.

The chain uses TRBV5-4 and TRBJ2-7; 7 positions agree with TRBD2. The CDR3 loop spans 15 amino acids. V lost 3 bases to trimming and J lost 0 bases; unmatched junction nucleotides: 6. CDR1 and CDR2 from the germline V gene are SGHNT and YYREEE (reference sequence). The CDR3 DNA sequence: TGTGCCAGCAGCTCTGGGACTAACCCCTCCTACGAGCAGTACTTC. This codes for CASSSGTNPSYEQYF.

The CDR3 spells CASRRTVKSSNTEAFF. In DNA, the CDR3 is TGCGCCAGCAGACGGACAGTGAAGAGCTCGAACACTGAAGCTTTCTTT. The chain combines TRBV5-1 with TRBJ1-1; D possibly corresponds to TRBD1 (6 bases). V lost 5 bases, J lost 1 base, and 18 bases lay in between. Germline V lookup: CDR1 SGHRS, CDR2 YFSETQ. The length of the CDR3 is 16 residues.

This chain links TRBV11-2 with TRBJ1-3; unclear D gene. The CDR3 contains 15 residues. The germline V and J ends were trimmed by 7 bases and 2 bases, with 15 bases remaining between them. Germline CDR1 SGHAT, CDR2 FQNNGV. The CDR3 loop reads CASIFDTNPGNTIYF. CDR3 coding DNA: TGTGCCAGCATTTTCGACACAAACCCTGGAAACACCATATATTTT.

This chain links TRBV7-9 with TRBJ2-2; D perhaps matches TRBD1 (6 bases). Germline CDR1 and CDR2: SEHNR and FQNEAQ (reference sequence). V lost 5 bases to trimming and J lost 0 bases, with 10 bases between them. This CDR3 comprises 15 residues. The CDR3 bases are TGTGCCAGCAGCCCGGACAGAACGAACACCGGGGAGCTGTTTTTT. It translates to CASSPDRTNTGELFF.

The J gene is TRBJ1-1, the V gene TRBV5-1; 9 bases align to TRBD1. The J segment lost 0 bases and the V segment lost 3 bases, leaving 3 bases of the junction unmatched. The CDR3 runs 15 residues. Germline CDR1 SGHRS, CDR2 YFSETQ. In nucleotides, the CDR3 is TGCGCCAGCAGCTGGACAGGGGTAGTGAACACTGAAGCTTTCTTT. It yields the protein CASSWTGVVNTEAFF.

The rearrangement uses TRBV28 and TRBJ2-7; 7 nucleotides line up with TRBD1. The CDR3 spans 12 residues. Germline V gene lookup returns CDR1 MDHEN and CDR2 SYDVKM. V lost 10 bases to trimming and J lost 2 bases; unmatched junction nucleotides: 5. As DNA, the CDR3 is TGTGCCACCAAGAGGGGGCCCTACGAGCAGTACTTC. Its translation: CATKRGPYEQYF.

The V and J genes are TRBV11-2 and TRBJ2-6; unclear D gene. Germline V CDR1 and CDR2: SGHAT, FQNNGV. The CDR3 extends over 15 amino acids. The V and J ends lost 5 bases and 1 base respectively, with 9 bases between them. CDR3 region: CASSPAGSGANVLTF. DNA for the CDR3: TGTGCCAGCAGCCCCGCCGGTTCTGGGGCCAACGTCCTGACTTTC.

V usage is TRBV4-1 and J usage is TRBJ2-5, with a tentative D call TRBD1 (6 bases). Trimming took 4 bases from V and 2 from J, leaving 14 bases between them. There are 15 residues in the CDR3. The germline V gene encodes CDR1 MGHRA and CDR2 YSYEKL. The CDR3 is CASSLRAGQQETQYF. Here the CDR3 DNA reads TGCGCCAGCAGCCTCCGTGCAGGACAGCAAGAGACCCAGTACTTC.

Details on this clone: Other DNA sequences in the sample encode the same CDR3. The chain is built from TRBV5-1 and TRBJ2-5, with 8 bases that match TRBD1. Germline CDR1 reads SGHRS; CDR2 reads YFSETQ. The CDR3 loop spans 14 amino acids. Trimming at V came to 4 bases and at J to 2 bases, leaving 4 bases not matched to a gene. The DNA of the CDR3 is TGCGCCAGCAGCCCGGGACAGGTACAAGAGACCCAGTACTTC. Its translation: CASSPGQVQETQYF.

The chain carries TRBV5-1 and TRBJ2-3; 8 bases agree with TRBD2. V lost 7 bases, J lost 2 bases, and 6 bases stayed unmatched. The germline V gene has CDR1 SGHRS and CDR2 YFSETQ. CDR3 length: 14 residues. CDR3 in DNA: TGCGCCAGCCGACTAGCGTCGGTCACAGATACGCAGTATTTT. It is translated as CASRLASVTDTQYF.

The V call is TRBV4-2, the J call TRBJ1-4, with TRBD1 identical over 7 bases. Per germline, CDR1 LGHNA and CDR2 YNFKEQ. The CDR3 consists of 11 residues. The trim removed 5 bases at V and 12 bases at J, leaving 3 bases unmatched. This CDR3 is CASSVGTELFF. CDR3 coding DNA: TGTGCCAGCAGCGTCGGGACAGAACTGTTTTTT.

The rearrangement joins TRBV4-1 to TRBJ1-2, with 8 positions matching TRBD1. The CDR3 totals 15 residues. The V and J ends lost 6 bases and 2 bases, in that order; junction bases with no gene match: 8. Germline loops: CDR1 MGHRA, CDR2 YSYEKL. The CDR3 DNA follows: TGCGCCAGCAGAGCCGGACAGGGCCAGAACTATGGCTACACCTTC. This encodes CASRAGQGQNYGYTF.

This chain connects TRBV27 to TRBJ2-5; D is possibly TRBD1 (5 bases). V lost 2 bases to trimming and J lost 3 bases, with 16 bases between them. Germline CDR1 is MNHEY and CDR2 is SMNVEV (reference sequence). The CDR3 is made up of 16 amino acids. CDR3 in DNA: TGTGCCAGCAGTTTAATTCAGGGATCTACCAAAGAGACCCAGTACTTC. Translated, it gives CASSLIQGSTKETQYF.

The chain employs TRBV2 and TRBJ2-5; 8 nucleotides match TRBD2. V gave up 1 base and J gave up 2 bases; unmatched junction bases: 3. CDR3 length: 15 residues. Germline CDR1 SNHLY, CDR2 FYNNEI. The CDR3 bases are TGTGCCAGCAGTGAAGGGGTAGCGGGGCAAGAGACCCAGTACTTC. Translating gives CASSEGVAGQETQYF.

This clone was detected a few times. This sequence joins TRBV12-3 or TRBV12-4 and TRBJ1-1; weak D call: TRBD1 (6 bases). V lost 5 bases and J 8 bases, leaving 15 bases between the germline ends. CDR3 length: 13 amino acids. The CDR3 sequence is CASSLSTGMEAFF. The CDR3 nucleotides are TGTGCCAGCAGTCTGAGTACAGGGATGGAAGCTTTCTTT.

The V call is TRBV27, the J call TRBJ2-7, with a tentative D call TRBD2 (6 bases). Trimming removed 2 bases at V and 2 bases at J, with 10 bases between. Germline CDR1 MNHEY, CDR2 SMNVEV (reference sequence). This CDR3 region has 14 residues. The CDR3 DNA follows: TGTGCCAGCAGTTTAGGAGGGGCCACCTACGAGCAGTACTTC. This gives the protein CASSLGGATYEQYF.

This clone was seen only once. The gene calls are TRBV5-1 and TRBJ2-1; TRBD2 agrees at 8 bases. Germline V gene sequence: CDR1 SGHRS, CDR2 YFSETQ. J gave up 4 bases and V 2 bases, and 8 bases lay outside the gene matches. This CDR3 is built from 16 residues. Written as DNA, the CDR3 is TGCGCCAGCAGCTTCGCGGGACTAGAAAATTACAATGAGCAGTTCTTC. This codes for CASSFAGLENYNEQFF.

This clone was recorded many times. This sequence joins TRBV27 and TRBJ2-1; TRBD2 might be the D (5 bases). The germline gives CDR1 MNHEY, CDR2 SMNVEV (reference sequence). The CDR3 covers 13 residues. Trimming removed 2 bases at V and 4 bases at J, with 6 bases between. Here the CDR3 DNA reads TGTGCCAGCAGTTTAGGCGGGTACAATGAGCAGTTCTTC. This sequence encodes CASSLGGYNEQFF.

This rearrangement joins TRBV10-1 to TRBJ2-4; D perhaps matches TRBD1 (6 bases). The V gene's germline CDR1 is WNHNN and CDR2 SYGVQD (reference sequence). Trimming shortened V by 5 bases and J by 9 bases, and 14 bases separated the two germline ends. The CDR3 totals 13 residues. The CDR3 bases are TGCGCCAGCAGTCCAGGGGCTGGGGGCATTCAGTACTTC. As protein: CASSPGAGGIQYF.

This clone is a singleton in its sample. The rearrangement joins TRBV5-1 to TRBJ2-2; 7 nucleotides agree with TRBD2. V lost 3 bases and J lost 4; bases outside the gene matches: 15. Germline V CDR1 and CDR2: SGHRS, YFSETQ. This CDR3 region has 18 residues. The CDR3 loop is CASSSNPPLAGSTGELFF. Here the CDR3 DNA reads TGCGCCAGCAGCTCTAACCCCCCGTTAGCGGGTTCCACCGGGGAGCTGTTTTTT.

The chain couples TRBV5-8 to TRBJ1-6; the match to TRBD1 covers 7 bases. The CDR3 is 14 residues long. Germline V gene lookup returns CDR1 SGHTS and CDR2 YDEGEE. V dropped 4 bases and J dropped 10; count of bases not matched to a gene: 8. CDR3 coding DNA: TGTGCCAGCAGCCCAAACAGGGGAGCGTCACCCCTCCACTTT. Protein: CASSPNRGASPLHF.